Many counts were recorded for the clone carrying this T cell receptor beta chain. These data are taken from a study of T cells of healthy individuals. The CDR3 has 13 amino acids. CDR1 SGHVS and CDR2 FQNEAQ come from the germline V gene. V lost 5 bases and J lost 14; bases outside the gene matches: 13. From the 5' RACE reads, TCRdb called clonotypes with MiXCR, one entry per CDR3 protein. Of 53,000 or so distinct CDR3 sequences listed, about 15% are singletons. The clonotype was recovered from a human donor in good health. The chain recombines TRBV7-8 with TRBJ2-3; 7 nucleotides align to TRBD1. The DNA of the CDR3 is TGTGCCAGCAGCACCCAAAGACAGGGTGTGTGGTATTTT. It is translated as CASSTQRQGVWYF.